This TCR beta chain was obtained from a study of shared clonotypes between healthy human individuals. Study details: Three CD4 naive, three CD4 memory, two CD8 naive and one CD8 memory plate were used per donor.

Assay execution proceeded at the deep level. This table comes from immunoSEQ multiplex PCR, and its TCRdb copy is limited to in-frame clones, with some not included. In the table there are about 1.9 million clones, just under 95% of which are singletons. Terminally differentiated effector memory CD45RA+ cells were excluded from the naive CD8 cells, which were CD45RO-negative and positively selected for CCR7. This sequence was found in a man aged 18-30 years in good health. Some clones in this sample may be carry-over from other donors' samples. The material sequenced was naive CD8+ T cells from PBMCs.

The DNA for the CDR3 is TGTGCCAGCAGCCAAGAACACGTTCCTAGCACAGATACGCAGTATTTT. This sequence encodes CASSQEHVPSTDTQYF. This chain connects TRBV4-2 to TRBJ2-3; D is undetermined. CDR3 size: 16 residues. CDR1 LGHNA and CDR2 YNFKEQ come from the germline V gene. The ends were cut back, 0 bases at V and 0 bases at J, with 10 bases in the middle.